This TCR beta chain is from a study of shared clonotypes between healthy human individuals. Broader study findings: Measured sharing among donors was expected to vary with sequencing depth.

Germline values: CDR1 MGHRA, CDR2 YSYEKL. The CDR3 runs to 17 residues. Trimming stripped 0 bases from V and 6 bases from J, with 18 bases between. Tens of thousands of T cell genomes, or approximately 290 ng DNA, went into replicate PCRs of unsorted PBMC. The assay was immunoSEQ multiplex PCR, and TCRdb's table has in-frame clones only and misses some. In the table there are hundreds of thousands of clones, around 79% of which are singletons. With respect to this clone: As yet, its antigen is unknown.

Sample: PBMCs. The origin of this receptor is a woman aged 40 to 49 in good health. Some clones in this sample may be carry-over from other donors' samples. The gene calls are TRBV4-1 and TRBJ1-5; tentative D call: TRBD1 (6 bases). As DNA, the CDR3 is TGCGCCAGCAGCCAAGAACGTGGGGGCATGGCGTTTCAGCCCCAGCATTTT. Its translation is CASSQERGGMAFQPQHF.